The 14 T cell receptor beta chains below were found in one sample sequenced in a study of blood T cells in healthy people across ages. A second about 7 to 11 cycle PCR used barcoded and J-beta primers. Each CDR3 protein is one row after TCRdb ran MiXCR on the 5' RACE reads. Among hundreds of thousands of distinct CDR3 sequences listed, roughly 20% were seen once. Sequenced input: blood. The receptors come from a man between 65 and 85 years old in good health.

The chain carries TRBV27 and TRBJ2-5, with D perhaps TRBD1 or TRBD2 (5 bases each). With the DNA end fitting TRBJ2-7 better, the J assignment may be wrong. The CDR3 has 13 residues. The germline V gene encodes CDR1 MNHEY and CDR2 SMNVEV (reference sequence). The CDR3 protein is CASAGTLSYEQYF. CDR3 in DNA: TGTGCCAGCGCCGGGACCCTTTCCTACGAGCAGTACTTC.

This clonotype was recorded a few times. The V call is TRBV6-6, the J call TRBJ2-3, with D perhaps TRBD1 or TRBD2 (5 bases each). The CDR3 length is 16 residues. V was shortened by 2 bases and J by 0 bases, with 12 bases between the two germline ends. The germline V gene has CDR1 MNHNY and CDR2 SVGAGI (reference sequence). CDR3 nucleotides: TGTGCCAGCAGTTACCCGAGGGGCAGCAGCACAGATACGCAGTATTTT. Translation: CASSYPRGSSTDTQYF.

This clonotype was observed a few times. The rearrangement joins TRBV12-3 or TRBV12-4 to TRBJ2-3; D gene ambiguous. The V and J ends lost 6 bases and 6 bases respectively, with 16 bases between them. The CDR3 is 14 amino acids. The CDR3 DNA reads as TGTGCCAGCAGCTCCAATTTACCCAGGGATACGCAGTATTTT. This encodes CASSSNLPRDTQYF.

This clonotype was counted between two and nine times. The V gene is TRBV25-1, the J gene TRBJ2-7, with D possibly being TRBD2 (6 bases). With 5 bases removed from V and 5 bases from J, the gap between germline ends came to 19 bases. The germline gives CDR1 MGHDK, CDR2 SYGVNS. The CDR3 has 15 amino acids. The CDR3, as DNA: TGTGCCAGCAGTAATGCCCTTGGCGGGGCGGACGAGCAGTACTTC. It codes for CASSNALGGADEQYF.

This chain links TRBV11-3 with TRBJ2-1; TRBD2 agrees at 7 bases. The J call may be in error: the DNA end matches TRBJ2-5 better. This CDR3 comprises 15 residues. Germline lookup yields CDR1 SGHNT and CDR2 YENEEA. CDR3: CASSLSLAEGETQYF. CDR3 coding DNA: TGTGCCAGCAGCTTATCCCTAGCGGAGGGGGAGACCCAGTACTTC.

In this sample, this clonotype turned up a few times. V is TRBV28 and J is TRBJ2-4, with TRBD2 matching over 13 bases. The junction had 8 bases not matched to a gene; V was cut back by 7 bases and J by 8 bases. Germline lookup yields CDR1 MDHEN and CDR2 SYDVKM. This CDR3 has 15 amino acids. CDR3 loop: CASKLAGGPGDIQYF. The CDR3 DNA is TGTGCCAGCAAACTAGCGGGAGGGCCTGGTGACATTCAGTACTTC.

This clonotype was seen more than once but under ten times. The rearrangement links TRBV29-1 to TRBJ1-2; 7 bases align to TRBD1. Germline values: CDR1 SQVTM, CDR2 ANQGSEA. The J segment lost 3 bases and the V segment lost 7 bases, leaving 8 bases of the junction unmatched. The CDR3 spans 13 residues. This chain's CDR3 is CSAPTGSDYGYTF. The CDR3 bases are TGCAGCGCTCCGACAGGGTCGGACTATGGCTACACCTTC.

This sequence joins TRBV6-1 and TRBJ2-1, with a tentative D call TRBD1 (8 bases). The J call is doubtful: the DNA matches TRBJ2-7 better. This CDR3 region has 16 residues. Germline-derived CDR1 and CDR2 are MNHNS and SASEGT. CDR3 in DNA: TGTGCCAGCAGTGAAACACAGGGGGGGGTCTCCTACGAGCAGTACTTC. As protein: CASSETQGGVSYEQYF.

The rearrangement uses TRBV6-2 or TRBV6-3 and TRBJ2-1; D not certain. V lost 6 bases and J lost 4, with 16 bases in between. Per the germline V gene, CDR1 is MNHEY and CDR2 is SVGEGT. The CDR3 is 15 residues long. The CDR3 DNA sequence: TGTGCCAGCAGGCACGGCGTATTCCTATACAATGAGCAGTTCTTC. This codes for CASRHGVFLYNEQFF.

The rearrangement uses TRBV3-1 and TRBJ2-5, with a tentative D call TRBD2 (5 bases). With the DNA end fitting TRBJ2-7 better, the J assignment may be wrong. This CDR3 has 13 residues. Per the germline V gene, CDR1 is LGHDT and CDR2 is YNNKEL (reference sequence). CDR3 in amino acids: CASSHAGKGEQYF. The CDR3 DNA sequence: TGTGCCAGCAGCCACGCCGGGAAGGGCGAGCAGTACTTC.

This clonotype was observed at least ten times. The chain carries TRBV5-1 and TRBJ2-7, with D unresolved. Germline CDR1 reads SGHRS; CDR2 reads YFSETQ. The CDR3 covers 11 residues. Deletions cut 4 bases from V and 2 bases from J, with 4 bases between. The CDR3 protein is CASSPTYEQYF. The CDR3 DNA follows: TGCGCCAGCAGCCCTACCTACGAGCAGTACTTC. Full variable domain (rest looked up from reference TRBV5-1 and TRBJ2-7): KAGVTQTPRYLIKTRGQQVTLSCSPISGHRSVSWYQQTPGQGLQFLFEYFSETQRNKGNFPGRFSGRQFSNSRSEMNVSTLELGDSALYLCASSPTYEQYFGPGTRLTVT.

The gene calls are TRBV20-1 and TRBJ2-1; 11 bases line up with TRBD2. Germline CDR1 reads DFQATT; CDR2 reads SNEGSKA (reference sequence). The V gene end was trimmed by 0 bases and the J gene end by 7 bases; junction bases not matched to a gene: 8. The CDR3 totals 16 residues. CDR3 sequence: CSARDSSGRAINEQFF. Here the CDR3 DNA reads TGCAGTGCTAGAGATAGTAGCGGGAGGGCCATAAATGAGCAGTTCTTC.

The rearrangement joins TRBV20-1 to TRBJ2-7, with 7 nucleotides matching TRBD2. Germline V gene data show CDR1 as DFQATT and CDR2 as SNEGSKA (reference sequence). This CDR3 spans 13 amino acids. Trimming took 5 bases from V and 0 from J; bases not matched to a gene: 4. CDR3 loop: CSASGTNSYEQYF. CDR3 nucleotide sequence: TGCAGTGCTTCCGGGACTAACTCCTACGAGCAGTACTTC.

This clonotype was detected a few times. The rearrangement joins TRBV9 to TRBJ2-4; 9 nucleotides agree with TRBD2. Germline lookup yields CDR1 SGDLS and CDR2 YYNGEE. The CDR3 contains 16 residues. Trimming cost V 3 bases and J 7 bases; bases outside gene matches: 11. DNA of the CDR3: TGTGCCAGCAGCGCCGGAGCTAGCGGGAAAGGGAACATTCAGTACTTC. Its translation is CASSAGASGKGNIQYF.